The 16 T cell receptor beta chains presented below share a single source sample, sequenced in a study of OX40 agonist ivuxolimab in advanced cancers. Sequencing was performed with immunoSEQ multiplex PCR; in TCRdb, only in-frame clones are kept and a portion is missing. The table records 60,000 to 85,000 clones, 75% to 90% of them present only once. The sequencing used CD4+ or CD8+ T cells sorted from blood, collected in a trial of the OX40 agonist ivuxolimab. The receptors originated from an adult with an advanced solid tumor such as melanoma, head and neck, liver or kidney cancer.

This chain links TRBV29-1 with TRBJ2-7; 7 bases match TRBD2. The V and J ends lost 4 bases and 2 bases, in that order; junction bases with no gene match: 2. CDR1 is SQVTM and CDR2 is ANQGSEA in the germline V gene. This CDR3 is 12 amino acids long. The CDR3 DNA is TGCAGCGTTGGGCTAGCGGCCTACGAGCAGTACTTC. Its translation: CSVGLAAYEQYF.

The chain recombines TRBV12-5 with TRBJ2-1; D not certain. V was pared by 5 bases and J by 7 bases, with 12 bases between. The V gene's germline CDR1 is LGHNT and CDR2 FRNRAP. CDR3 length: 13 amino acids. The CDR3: CASGLLGWNEQFF. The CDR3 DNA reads TGTGCTAGTGGTCTGCTGGGGTGGAATGAGCAGTTCTTC.

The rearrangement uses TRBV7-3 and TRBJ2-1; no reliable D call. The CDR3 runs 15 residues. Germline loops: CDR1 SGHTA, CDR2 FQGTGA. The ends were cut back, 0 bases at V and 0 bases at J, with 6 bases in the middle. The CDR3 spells CASSLTQSSYNEQFF. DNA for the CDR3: TGTGCCAGCAGCTTAACGCAGAGCTCCTACAATGAGCAGTTCTTC.

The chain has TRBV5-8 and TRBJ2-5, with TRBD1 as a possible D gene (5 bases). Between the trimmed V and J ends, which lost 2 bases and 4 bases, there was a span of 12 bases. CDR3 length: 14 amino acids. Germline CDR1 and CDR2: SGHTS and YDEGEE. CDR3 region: CASSLDGALETQYF. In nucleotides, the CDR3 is TGTGCCAGCAGCTTAGATGGGGCCTTAGAGACCCAGTACTTC. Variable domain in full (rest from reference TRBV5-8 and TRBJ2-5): EAGVTQSPTHLIKTRGQQATLRCSPISGHTSVYWYQQALGLGLQFLLWYDEGEERNRGNFPPRFSGRQFPNYSSELNVNALELEDSALYLCASSLDGALETQYFGPGTRLLVL.

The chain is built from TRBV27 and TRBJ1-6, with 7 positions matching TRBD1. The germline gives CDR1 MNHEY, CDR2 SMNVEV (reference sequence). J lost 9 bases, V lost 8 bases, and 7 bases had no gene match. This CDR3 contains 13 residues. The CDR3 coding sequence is TGTGCCAGCGCAGACAGGGAGGGTTCACCCCTCCACTTT. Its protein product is CASADREGSPLHF.

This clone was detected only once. CDR3 sequence: CASTRDTTYGYTF. CDR3 sequence (DNA): TGTGCCAGTACCCGGGACACAACCTATGGCTACACCTTC. The chain combines TRBV19 with TRBJ1-2, with D perhaps matching TRBD1 (6 bases). V lost 7 bases, J lost 4 bases, and 13 bases lay in between. Germline V gives CDR1 LNHDA, CDR2 SQIVND (reference sequence). This CDR3 has 13 residues. Complete variable domain (other parts from reference TRBV19 and TRBJ1-2): DGGITQSPKYLFRKEGQNVTLSCEQNLNHDAMYWYRQDPGQGLRLIYYSQIVNDFQKGDIAEGYSVSREKKESFPLTVTSAQKNPTAFYLCASTRDTTYGYTFGSGTRLTVV.

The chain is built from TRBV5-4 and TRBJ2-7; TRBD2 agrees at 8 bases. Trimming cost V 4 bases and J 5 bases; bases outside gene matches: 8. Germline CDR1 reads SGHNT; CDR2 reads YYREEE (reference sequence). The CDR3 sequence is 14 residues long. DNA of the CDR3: TGTGCCAGCAGCCCTGTCGGGGGGGCGCACGAGCAGTACTTC. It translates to CASSPVGGAHEQYF.

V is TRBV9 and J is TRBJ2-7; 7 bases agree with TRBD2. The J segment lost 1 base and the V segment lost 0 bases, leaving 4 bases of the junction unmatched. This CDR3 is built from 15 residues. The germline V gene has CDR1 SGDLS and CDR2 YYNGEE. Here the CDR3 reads CASSVASGASYEQYF. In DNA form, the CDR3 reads TGTGCCAGCAGCGTAGCCAGCGGGGCATCCTACGAGCAGTACTTC.

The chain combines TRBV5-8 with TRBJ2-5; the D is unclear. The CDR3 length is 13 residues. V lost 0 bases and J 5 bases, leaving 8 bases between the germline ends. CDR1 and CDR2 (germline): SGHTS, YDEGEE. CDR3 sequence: CASSLDRWETQYF. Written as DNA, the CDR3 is TGTGCCAGCAGCTTGGACAGATGGGAGACCCAGTACTTC.

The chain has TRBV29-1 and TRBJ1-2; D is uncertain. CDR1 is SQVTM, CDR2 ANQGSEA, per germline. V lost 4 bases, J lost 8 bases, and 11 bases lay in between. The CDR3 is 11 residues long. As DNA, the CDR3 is TGCAGCGTTGGAAGCAGCGGGGGCTACACCTTC. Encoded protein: CSVGSSGGYTF.

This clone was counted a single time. The CDR3 DNA reads TGCAGCGTTGAATATAGTCAGGGGGGTAATGAGCAGTTCTTC. This sequence encodes CSVEYSQGGNEQFF. J is TRBJ2-1 and V is TRBV29-1, with TRBD1 as a possible D gene (7 bases). Germline CDR1 and CDR2: SQVTM and ANQGSEA. V lost 2 bases, J lost 7 bases, and 15 bases lay in between. CDR3 length: 14 residues.

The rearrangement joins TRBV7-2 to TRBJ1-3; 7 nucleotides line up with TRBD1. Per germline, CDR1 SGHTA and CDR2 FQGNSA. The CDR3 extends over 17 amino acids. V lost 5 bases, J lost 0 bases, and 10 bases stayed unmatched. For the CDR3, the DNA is TGTGCCAGCAGCCTTTCTCAGGGGGGCCTCTCTGGAAACACCATATATTTT. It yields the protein CASSLSQGGLSGNTIYF.

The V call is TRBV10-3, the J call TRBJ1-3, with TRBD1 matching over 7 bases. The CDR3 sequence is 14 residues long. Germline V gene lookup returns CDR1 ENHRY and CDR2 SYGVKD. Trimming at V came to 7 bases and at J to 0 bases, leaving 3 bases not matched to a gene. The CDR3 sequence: CAITGTDSGNTIYF. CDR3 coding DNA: TGTGCCATCACCGGGACAGACTCTGGAAACACCATATATTTT.

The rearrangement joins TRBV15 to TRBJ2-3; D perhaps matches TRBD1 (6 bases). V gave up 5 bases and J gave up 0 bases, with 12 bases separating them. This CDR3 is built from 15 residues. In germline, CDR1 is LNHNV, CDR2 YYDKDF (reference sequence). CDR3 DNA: TGTGCCACCAGCTCACTCCAGGGGAGCACAGATACGCAGTATTTT. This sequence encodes CATSSLQGSTDTQYF.

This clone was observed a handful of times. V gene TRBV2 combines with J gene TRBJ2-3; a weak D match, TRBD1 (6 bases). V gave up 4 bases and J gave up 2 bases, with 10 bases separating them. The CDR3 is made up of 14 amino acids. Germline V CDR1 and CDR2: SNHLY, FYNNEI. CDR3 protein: CASSGQGLTDTQYF. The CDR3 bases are TGTGCCAGCAGTGGGCAGGGGCTCACAGATACGCAGTATTTT.

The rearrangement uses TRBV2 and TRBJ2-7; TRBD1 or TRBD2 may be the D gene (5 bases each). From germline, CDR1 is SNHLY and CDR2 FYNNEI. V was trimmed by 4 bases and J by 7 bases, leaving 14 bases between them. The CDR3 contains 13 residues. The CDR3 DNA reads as TGTGCCAGCAGTGCTCACGGGACGAATGAGCAGTACTTC. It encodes CASSAHGTNEQYF.